The rows below give T cell receptor beta chains drawn from one sample of a study of beta chain features in type 1 diabetes. Clones were sequenced by immunoSEQ multiplex PCR, and TCRdb holds only the in-frame ones, with some missing. The sample lists nearly 700,000 clones, 10% to 15% occurring once. Sequenced input: naive CD4+ T cells from blood. Receptor source: a man aged 18-30 years with type 1 diabetes. CDR3s leave out the opening cysteine and the closing phenylalanine or tryptophan. The order of the fields is V gene, clone size, J gene, CDR3 protein. Part of the rows lack a size; the others show once, few, many or a class for expanded clones.

>TRBV28|.|TRBJ2-5
ASTLNGEETQY
>TRBV27|.|TRBJ2-1
ASSQGGNEQF
>TRBV4-1|few|TRBJ1-1
ASSQGERRKAF
>TRBV5-1|.|TRBJ2-1
ASSLGASSYNEQF
>TRBV5-1|few|TRBJ2-7
ASSGDPGRSYEQY
>TRBV18|few|TRBJ1-2
ASSPGPRGYT
>TRBV5-1|.|TRBJ2-1
ASSFLAGENNEQF
>TRBV30|few|TRBJ2-1
AWSALRLAGVSYNEQF
>TRBV14|.|TRBJ2-7
ASSQGAGEYEQY
>TRBV6-6|few|TRBJ2-7
ASSSRGREEGSEQY
>TRBV29-1|.|TRBJ1-2
SVGLPEKGGYT
>TRBV12-5|few|TRBJ2-5
ASGLVQKRGTPEETQY
>TRBV25-1|.|TRBJ1-3
ASSNRGFGNTIY
>TRBV4-2|few|TRBJ2-1
ASSQDRGQGATNEQF
>TRBV30|once|TRBJ1-4
AWGDVPTNEKLF
>TRBV5-6|.|TRBJ2-1
ASSLGGWEQF
>TRBV4-1|few|TRBJ1-5
ASSQVRGAPNQPQH
>TRBV7-6|.|TRBJ2-3
ASSLSLTDTQY
>TRBV5-1|few|TRBJ2-7
ASSSYSGAHYEQY
>TRBV1|few|TRBJ2-7
TSSQESNSNYEQY
>TRBV28|.|TRBJ2-1
ASRTGLTGNEQF
>TRBV11-2|.|TRBJ2-3
ASSLIAQGGADTQY
>TRBV14|.|TRBJ1-1
ASSQVLGSTEAF
>TRBV6-4|few|TRBJ1-2
ASSMAGTYGYT
>TRBV28|few|TRBJ1-2
ASSSTSGSYGYT
>TRBV6-5|few|TRBJ2-3
ASTLPGLTDTQY
>TRBV28|few|TRBJ2-1
ASTLDSSYNEQF
>TRBV30|.|TRBJ1-2
AWNMGQGYGYT
>TRBV15|.|TRBJ1-2
ATSHSDRKNYGYT
>TRBV28|few|TRBJ1-4
ASSPHDRGGEKLF
>TRBV25-1|.|TRBJ2-1
ASRRVGGYNEQF
>TRBV25-1|.|TRBJ2-1
AIQSGQF
>TRBV7-9|.|TRBJ2-1
ASSPRNSGGANEQF
>TRBV29-1|few|TRBJ2-1
SVEYQYNEQF
>TRBV9|few|TRBJ2-3
ASSVTSGGAGTDTQY